This T cell receptor (beta chain) was found in a study of T cells of healthy individuals. This CDR3 is built from 13 residues. Germline loops: CDR1 MGHDK, CDR2 SYGVNS. The V end was cut by 4 bases, the J end by 10 bases, with 13 bases between. MiXCR, applied by TCRdb to the 5' RACE reads, yields one record per CDR3 protein. The table shows 90,000 to 100,000 distinct CDR3 sequences, with roughly 15% occurring only once. This clonotype was seen only a few times. The TCR comes from a human donor in good health. V gene TRBV25-1 combines with J gene TRBJ1-4; D may be TRBD1 (5 bases). CDR3 DNA: TGTGCCAGCAGTGCTCAGGGAGGCGGAAAACTGTTTTTT. It codes for CASSAQGGGKLFF.